This T cell receptor beta chain stems from a study of human T cells and chemical hapten exposure. Study summary: Diphenylcyclopropenone was applied weekly to patients' scalps across the roughly 24-week study. There were per-sample TCR yield variations, arising mainly from small pooled library volume differences.

This clonotype was seen ten or more times. Individual cDNA molecules each carried unique molecular identifiers attached by the library. MiXCR, run by TCRdb on the RACE reads, gives a single entry per CDR3 protein. The data contain 110,000 or so distinct CDR3 sequences, roughly a tenth of them singletons. Time point in this sample: patch test 2, 6 weeks after DPC sensitization. Noted treatment: therapeutic diphenylcyclopropenone sensitization with weekly scalp DPC. Trimming pared 1 base from V and 6 bases from J, leaving 10 bases between. Germline V gene data show CDR1 as MGHRA and CDR2 as YSYEKL. The CDR3 is 13 amino acids.

The clonotype was recovered from a woman in her forties with alopecia areata. Some clones in this sample may be carry-over from other donors' samples. The V gene is TRBV4-1, the J gene TRBJ2-7, with D tentatively TRBD1 (6 bases). Sequencing was performed on whole blood, taken in connection with sensitization to the hapten diphenylcyclopropenone (DPC). The chain's CDR3 is CASSQGEGGEQYF. In DNA form, the CDR3 reads TGCGCCAGCAGCCAAGGTGAAGGGGGCGAGCAGTACTTC.